Below are 27 T cell receptor beta chains sequenced from a single sample in a study of human T cells and chemical hapten exposure. Described time point: patch test 1, 2 weeks after DPC sensitization. Treatment specified: therapeutic diphenylcyclopropenone sensitization with weekly scalp DPC. One entry per CDR3 protein, called by TCRdb with MiXCR from the RACE reads. The repertoire includes about 380,000 distinct CDR3 sequences, around 5% of them detected once, and around 2.3% sits in the top ten. Source: whole blood, taken in connection with sensitization to the hapten diphenylcyclopropenone (DPC). These receptor sequences come from a woman in her forties or fifties with alopecia areata. Some clones in this sample may be carry-over from other donors' samples.

The gene calls are TRBV5-1 and TRBJ2-3; no clear D gene. The CDR3 totals 14 residues. CDR1 and CDR2 (germline): SGHRS, YFSETQ. V gave up 2 bases and J gave up 1 base, with 8 bases separating them. CDR3 bases: TGCGCCAGCAGCTTACAGAGGCGCACAGATACGCAGTATTTT. This encodes CASSLQRRTDTQYF.

This clonotype was seen a few times. The chain couples TRBV20-1 to TRBJ2-3, with D tentatively TRBD1 (6 bases). CDR1 and CDR2 from the germline V gene are DFQATT and SNEGSKA (reference sequence). This CDR3 is built from 15 residues. The V end was cut by 1 base, the J end by 0 bases, with 11 bases between. The CDR3 loop reads CSARAGRGSTDTQYF. DNA of the CDR3: TGCAGTGCTAGAGCAGGCAGGGGAAGCACAGATACGCAGTATTTT.

The chain is built from TRBV7-2 and TRBJ2-5; D may match TRBD1 or TRBD2 (5 bases each). The germline V gene has CDR1 SGHTA and CDR2 FQGNSA. Between the trimmed V and J ends, which lost 6 bases and 1 base, there was a span of 15 bases. There are 15 residues in the CDR3. The CDR3 sequence: CASSPTGAVQETQYF. The CDR3 DNA reads as TGTGCCAGCAGTCCAACCGGGGCGGTCCAAGAGACCCAGTACTTC.

This clonotype was counted many times. The rearrangement joins TRBV29-1 to TRBJ1-1; no firm D call. Trimming cost V 5 bases and J 2 bases, with 6 bases left between them. The CDR3 is made up of 11 amino acids. The V gene's germline CDR1 is SQVTM and CDR2 ANQGSEA. CDR3 in DNA: TGCAGCGTTCTGAGAAACACTGAAGCTTTCTTT. It translates to CSVLRNTEAFF.

This clonotype has a count of ten or more. The chain couples TRBV27 to TRBJ1-5; D gene unclear. The germline V gene encodes CDR1 MNHEY and CDR2 SMNVEV (reference sequence). The CDR3 is 12 amino acids. The V end lost 8 bases, the J end lost 5 bases, and 10 bases lay between the germline ends. The CDR3 region is CASRGPDQPQHF. CDR3 DNA sequence: TGTGCCAGCCGCGGACCGGATCAGCCCCAGCATTTT.

This clonotype appeared many times. This chain joins TRBV27 and TRBJ2-7; no definite D call. CDR3 length: 15 residues. The ends were cut back, 0 bases at V and 7 bases at J, with 16 bases in the middle. CDR1 is MNHEY, CDR2 SMNVEV, per germline (reference sequence). The CDR3 sequence is CASSLSSGPPWEQYF. As DNA, the CDR3 is TGTGCCAGCAGTTTATCGTCTGGGCCGCCTTGGGAGCAGTACTTC.

This clonotype was counted between two and nine times. This chain links TRBV13 with TRBJ2-7, with a weak D call TRBD2 (6 bases). Germline CDR1 is PRHDT and CDR2 is FYEKMQ (reference sequence). The CDR3 spans 16 residues. V was clipped by 4 bases and J by 1 base, with 17 bases between them. The CDR3 bases are TGTGCCAGCAGCTCAGCCGGGACTGGGGTTTCCTACGAGCAGTACTTC. Its protein product is CASSSAGTGVSYEQYF.

J is TRBJ2-7 and V is TRBV10-3, with 15 nucleotides matching TRBD2. J lost 0 bases, V lost 7 bases, and 7 bases had no gene match. The CDR3 consists of 17 residues. Germline assignment: CDR1 ENHRY and CDR2 SYGVKD. In DNA, the CDR3 is TGTGCCATCAAACAGGGACTAGCGGGGGGTAGCTCCTACGAGCAGTACTTC. It codes for CAIKQGLAGGSSYEQYF.

The chain employs TRBV12-3 or TRBV12-4 and TRBJ2-7; tentatively, D is TRBD2 (6 bases). The CDR3 extends over 14 amino acids. V was cut by 5 bases and J by 0 bases, with 11 bases left in between. CDR3 sequence (DNA): TGTGCCAGCAGTCTCGCGGAGGGCTCCTACGAGCAGTACTTC. Translated, it gives CASSLAEGSYEQYF.

This clonotype was seen a handful of times. This sequence joins TRBV9 and TRBJ2-7; no clear D gene. CDR3 size: 14 residues. V lost 4 bases and J lost 2, with 13 bases in between. CDR1 and CDR2 (germline): SGDLS, YYNGEE. In DNA, the CDR3 is TGTGCCAGCAGCTCGGCCTCACAAGCCTACGAGCAGTACTTC. The encoded protein is CASSSASQAYEQYF.

With regard to this clonotype: A read error is possible here, since a much larger clone lies one base away. As the CDR3 is not closed by the conserved phenylalanine or tryptophan, this likely results from a read error. This chain links TRBV20-1 with TRBJ1-1, with D possibly TRBD1 on 6 matching bases. This CDR3 has 13 residues. Trimming cost V 6 bases and J 6 bases, with 17 bases left between them. Per the germline V gene, CDR1 is DFQATT and CDR2 is SNEGSKA (reference sequence). DNA for the CDR3: TGCAGTGCAAATCACAGGGTAGGGGCTGAAGCTTTCTTA. Residues: CSANHRVGAEAFL.

This clonotype appeared many times. The chain couples TRBV15 to TRBJ2-3; 7 bases align to TRBD2. V gave up 5 bases and J gave up 3 bases; unmatched junction bases: 8. The CDR3 is 15 amino acids. Germline CDR1 LNHNV, CDR2 YYDKDF (reference sequence). The CDR3: CATSRGERSTDTQYF. In nucleotides, the CDR3 is TGTGCCACCAGCCGGGGGGAGCGGAGTACAGATACGCAGTATTTT.

This clonotype came up many times. J is TRBJ1-5 and V is TRBV20-1, with 9 bases identical to TRBD1. Germline V CDR1 and CDR2: DFQATT, SNEGSKA (reference sequence). V lost 5 bases to trimming and J lost 6 bases; unmatched junction nucleotides: 11. The CDR3 is made up of 15 amino acids. CDR3 DNA: TGCAGTGCTGAACCGGGACAGGGTTTCGGTCAGCCCCAGCATTTT. The encoded protein is CSAEPGQGFGQPQHF.

This clonotype was observed many times. The chain has TRBV10-2 and TRBJ2-3, with 9 bases fitting TRBD1. CDR1 is WSHSY and CDR2 is SAAADI in the germline V gene. J was trimmed by 2 bases and V by 6 bases; bases with no gene match: 0. CDR3 size: 13 residues. CDR3 nucleotides: TGCGCCAGCAGACAGGGGGCCACAGATACGCAGTATTTT. Translating it yields CASRQGATDTQYF.

This clonotype was seen once. A much larger clonotype is one base distant, so this may be a read error. V usage is TRBV29-1 and J usage is TRBJ1-1, with TRBD1 matching over 8 bases. The CDR3 length is 13 residues. J gave up 4 bases and V 7 bases, and 8 bases lay outside the gene matches. Germline assignment: CDR1 SQVTM and CDR2 ANQGSEA. CDR3 sequence (DNA): TGCAGCGCTTACAGGGGGGGGACCACTGAAGCTTTCTTT. This translates into CSAYRGGTTEAFF.

The chain is built from TRBV20-1 and TRBJ1-2, with 7 positions matching TRBD1. CDR1 DFQATT and CDR2 SNEGSKA come from the germline V gene (reference sequence). The CDR3 has 13 amino acids. V lost 6 bases, J lost 4 bases, and 8 bases stayed unmatched. In DNA, the CDR3 is TGCAGTGCCCCGACAGGGAGTAGCTATGGCTACACCTTC. This codes for CSAPTGSSYGYTF.

V is TRBV29-1 and J is TRBJ2-1; D ambiguous. The CDR3 totals 10 residues. CDR1 SQVTM and CDR2 ANQGSEA come from the germline V gene. The V gene lost 6 bases and the J gene lost 7 bases, with 7 bases spanning the gap. CDR3 DNA sequence: TGCAGCGTGCTACGGAATGAGCAGTTCTTC. Translating it yields CSVLRNEQFF.

This clonotype has ten or more counts. The chain employs TRBV11-2 and TRBJ2-1; no definite D call. This CDR3 is built from 15 residues. Trimming stripped 5 bases from V and 0 bases from J, with 11 bases between. Germline lookup yields CDR1 SGHAT and CDR2 FQNNGV. The DNA of the CDR3 is TGTGCCAGCAGCCCGGGTATGAGCTCCTACAATGAGCAGTTCTTC. Translated: CASSPGMSSYNEQFF.

The table lists this clonotype with many counts. The rearrangement uses TRBV29-1 and TRBJ1-4; 7 bases line up with TRBD1. There are 14 residues in the CDR3. Germline CDR1 and CDR2: SQVTM and ANQGSEA. The J segment lost 4 bases and the V segment lost 5 bases, leaving 7 bases of the junction unmatched. CDR3 nucleotides: TGCAGCGTTACCGGGACAGTTGATAATGAAAAACTGTTTTTT. This translates into CSVTGTVDNEKLFF.

Worth noting for this clonotype: A read error may produce the germline difference seen at one junction end. The chain carries TRBV6-2 or TRBV6-3 and TRBJ1-1; D is unclear. The CDR3 totals 14 residues. Germline CDR1 reads MNHEY; CDR2 reads SVGEGT. The CDR3 nucleotides read TGTGCCAGCAGTTACGGGCGGCTTGACACTGAAGCCTTCTTT. Amino acids: CASSYGRLDTEAFF.

This chain uses TRBV12-3 or TRBV12-4 with TRBJ2-2; D ambiguous. This CDR3 comprises 11 residues. V lost 3 bases and J lost 7, with 3 bases in between. The CDR3 spells CASSFYGELFF. CDR3 sequence (DNA): TGTGCCAGCAGTTTCTACGGGGAGCTGTTTTTT.

This clonotype was counted at least ten times. The chain carries TRBV6-5 and TRBJ1-1; no clear D. V was trimmed by 0 bases and J by 6 bases, leaving 5 bases between them. This CDR3 has 12 residues. Germline CDR1 and CDR2: MNHEY and SVGAGI. This CDR3 is CASSYSGAEAFF. CDR3 sequence (DNA): TGTGCCAGCAGTTACTCCGGCGCTGAAGCTTTCTTT.

This clonotype has more than one count but fewer than ten. V usage is TRBV12-3 or TRBV12-4 and J usage is TRBJ1-2, with unresolved D. There are 12 residues in the CDR3. Trimming pared 6 bases from V and 7 bases from J, leaving 12 bases between. The CDR3 is CASSPGSFGYTF. CDR3 DNA sequence: TGTGCCAGCAGCCCGGGTAGTTTTGGCTACACCTTC.

This clonotype came up many times. V usage is TRBV7-2 and J usage is TRBJ2-2; 8 bases fit TRBD1. Germline V gene data show CDR1 as SGHTA and CDR2 as FQGNSA. V lost 5 bases to trimming and J lost 7 bases; unmatched junction nucleotides: 6. The length of the CDR3 is 14 residues. In nucleotides, the CDR3 is TGTGCCAGCAGCCCCGGACAGGGCGGCGGGGAGCTGTTTTTT. Translated: CASSPGQGGGELFF. The whole variable domain, filled in from reference TRBV7-2 and TRBJ2-2, reads GAGVSQSPSNKVTEKGKDVELRCDPISGHTALYWYRQSLGQGLEFLIYFQGNSAPDKSGLPSDRFSAERTGGSVSTLTIQRTQQEDSAVYLCASSPGQGGGELFFGEGSRLTVL.

In its sample, this clonotype was seen many times. This chain connects TRBV11-2 to TRBJ2-3, with 10 bases lining up with TRBD2. The CDR3 is made up of 13 amino acids. Trimming cost V 4 bases and J 7 bases; bases outside gene matches: 2. Germline V lookup: CDR1 SGHAT, CDR2 FQNNGV. The CDR3 region has the DNA TGTGCCAGCAGCTCTAGCGGGGGAAATACGCAGTATTTT. Residues: CASSSSGGNTQYF. Together with reference TRBV11-2 and TRBJ2-3, the CDR3 gives the full variable domain: EAGVAQSPRYKIIEKRQSVAFWCNPISGHATLYWYQQILGQGPKLLIQFQNNGVVDDSQLPKDRFSAERLKGVDSTLKIQPAKLEDSAVYLCASSSSGGNTQYFGPGTRLTVL.

The CDR3 nucleotides are TGCAGTGCTGGTCGCAGGGGCATCGCCAGCCCCCGCAATCAGCCCCAGCATTTT. It translates to CSAGRRGIASPRNQPQHF. The chain employs TRBV20-1 and TRBJ1-5; TRBD1 is a possible D gene (6 bases). This CDR3 is built from 18 residues. Germline assignment: CDR1 DFQATT and CDR2 SNEGSKA (reference sequence). V lost 5 bases and J 2 bases, leaving 25 bases between the germline ends.

The table lists this clonotype with many counts. The chain combines TRBV14 with TRBJ1-1, with D uncertain. Germline lookup yields CDR1 SGHDN and CDR2 FVKESK. V was clipped by 5 bases and J by 7 bases, with 14 bases between them. The CDR3 contains 13 residues. CDR3 loop: CASSARPSFEAFF. CDR3 bases: TGTGCCAGCAGCGCTAGGCCTTCCTTTGAAGCTTTCTTT.